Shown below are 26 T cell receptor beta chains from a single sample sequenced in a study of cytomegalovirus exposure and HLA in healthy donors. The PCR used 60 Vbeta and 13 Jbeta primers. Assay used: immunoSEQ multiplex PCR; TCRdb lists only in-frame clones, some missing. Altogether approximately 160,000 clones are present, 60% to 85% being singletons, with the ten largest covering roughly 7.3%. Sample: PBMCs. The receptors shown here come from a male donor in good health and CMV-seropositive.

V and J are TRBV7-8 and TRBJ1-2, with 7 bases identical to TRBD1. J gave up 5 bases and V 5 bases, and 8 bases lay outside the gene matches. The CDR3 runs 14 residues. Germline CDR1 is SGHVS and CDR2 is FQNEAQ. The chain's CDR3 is CASSPGGQGYGYTF. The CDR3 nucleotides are TGTGCCAGCAGCCCAGGGGGGCAGGGGTATGGCTACACCTTC. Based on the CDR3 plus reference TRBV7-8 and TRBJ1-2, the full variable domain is GAGVSQSPRYKVAKRGQDVALRCDPISGHVSLFWYQQALGQGPEFLTYFQNEAQLDKSGLPSDRFFAERPEGSVSTLKIQRTQQEDSAVYLCASSPGGQGYGYTFGSGTRLTVV.

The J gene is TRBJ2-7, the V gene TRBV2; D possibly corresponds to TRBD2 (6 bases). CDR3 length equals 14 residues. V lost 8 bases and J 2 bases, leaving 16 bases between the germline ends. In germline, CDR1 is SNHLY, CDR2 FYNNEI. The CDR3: CASGGFRAPYEQYF. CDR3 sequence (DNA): TGTGCCAGCGGGGGGTTCCGGGCTCCCTACGAGCAGTACTTC.

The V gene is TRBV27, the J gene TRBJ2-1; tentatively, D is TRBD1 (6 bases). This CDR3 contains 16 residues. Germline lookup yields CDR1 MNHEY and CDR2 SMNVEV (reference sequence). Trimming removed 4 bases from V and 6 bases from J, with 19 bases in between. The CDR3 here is CASSSYYRDTRNEQFF. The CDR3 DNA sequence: TGTGCCAGCAGTTCCTACTATAGGGACACGCGCAATGAGCAGTTCTTC.

This CDR3 reads CASSAGTGAVSNQPQHF. The CDR3 region has the DNA TGTGCCAGCTCGGCCGGGACAGGGGCTGTTAGCAATCAGCCCCAGCATTTT. The rearrangement joins TRBV18 to TRBJ1-5, with 10 bases matching TRBD1. CDR3 length equals 17 residues. With 6 bases clipped from V and 0 bases from J, the junction kept 8 bases outside the gene matches. Germline lookup yields CDR1 KGHSH and CDR2 LQKENI.

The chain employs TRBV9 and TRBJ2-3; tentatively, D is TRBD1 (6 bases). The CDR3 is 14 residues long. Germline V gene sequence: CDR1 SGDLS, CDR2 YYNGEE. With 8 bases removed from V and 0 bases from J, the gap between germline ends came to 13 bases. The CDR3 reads CASGPGASTDTQYF. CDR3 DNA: TGTGCCAGTGGCCCAGGGGCGAGCACAGATACGCAGTATTTT.

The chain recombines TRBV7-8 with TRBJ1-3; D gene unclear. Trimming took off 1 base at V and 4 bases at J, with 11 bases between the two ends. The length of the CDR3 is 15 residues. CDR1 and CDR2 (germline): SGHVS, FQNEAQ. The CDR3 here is CASSLEGGFGNTIYF. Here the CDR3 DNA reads TGTGCCAGCAGCTTAGAAGGAGGGTTCGGAAACACCATATATTTT.

The CDR3 loop is CASSPGSGTDTQYF. The CDR3 DNA reads TGTGCCAGCAGTCCCGGGTCCGGCACAGATACGCAGTATTTT. This rearrangement joins TRBV7-2 to TRBJ2-3; D is ambiguous. Between the trimmed V and J ends, which lost 6 bases and 1 base, there was a span of 11 bases. The germline gives CDR1 SGHTA, CDR2 FQGNSA. The CDR3 runs 14 residues.

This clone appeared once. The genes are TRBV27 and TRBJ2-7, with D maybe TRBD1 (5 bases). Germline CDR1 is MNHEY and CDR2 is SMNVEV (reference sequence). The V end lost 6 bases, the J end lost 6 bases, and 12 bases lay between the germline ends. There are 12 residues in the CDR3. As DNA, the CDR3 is TGTGCCAGCAGAACAGGAAAACTCGAGCAGTACTTC. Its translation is CASRTGKLEQYF.

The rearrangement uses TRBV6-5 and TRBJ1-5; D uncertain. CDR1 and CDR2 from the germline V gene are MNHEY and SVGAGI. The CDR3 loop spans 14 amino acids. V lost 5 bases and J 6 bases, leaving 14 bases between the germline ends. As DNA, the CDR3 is TGTGCCAGCAGTACCATTTTTGGTAGTCAGCCCCAGCATTTT. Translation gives CASSTIFGSQPQHF.

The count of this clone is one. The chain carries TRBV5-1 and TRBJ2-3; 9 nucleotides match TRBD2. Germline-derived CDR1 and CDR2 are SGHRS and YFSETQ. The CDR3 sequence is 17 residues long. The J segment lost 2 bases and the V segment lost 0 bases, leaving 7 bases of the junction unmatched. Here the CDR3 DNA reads TGCGCCAGCAGCTTGGCACTAGCGGGTGGAGACACAGATACGCAGTATTTT. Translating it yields CASSLALAGGDTDTQYF.

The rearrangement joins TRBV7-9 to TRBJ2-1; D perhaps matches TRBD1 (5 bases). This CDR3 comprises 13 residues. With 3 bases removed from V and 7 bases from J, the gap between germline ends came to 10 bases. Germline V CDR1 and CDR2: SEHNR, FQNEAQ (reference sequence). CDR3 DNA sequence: TGTGCCAGCAGCTTTCGACAGATGAATGAGCAGTTCTTC. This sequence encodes CASSFRQMNEQFF.

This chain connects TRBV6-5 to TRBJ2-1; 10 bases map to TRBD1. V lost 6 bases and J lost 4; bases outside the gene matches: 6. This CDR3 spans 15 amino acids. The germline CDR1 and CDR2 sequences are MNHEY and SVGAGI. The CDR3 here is CASSSGTGVYNEQFF. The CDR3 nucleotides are TGTGCCAGCAGCTCCGGGACAGGGGTTTACAATGAGCAGTTCTTC.

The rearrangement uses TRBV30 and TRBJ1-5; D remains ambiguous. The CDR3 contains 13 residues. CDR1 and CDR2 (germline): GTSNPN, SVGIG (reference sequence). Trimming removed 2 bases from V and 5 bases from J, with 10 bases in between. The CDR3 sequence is CAWSRSGDQPQHF. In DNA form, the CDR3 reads TGTGCCTGGAGTAGAAGTGGAGATCAGCCCCAGCATTTT.

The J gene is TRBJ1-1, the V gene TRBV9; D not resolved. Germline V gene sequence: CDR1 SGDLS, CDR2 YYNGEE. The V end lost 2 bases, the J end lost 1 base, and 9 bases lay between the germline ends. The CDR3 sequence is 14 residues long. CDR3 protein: CASSVGEGNTEAFF. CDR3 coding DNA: TGTGCCAGCAGCGTCGGGGAGGGGAACACTGAAGCTTTCTTT.

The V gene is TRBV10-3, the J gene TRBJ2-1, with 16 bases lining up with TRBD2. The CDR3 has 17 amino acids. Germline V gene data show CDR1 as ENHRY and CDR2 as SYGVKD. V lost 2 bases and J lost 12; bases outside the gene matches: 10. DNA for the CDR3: TGTGCCATCAGTGAGAAGTCTGGGACTAGCGGGGGGGTTGGGCAGTTCTTC. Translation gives CAISEKSGTSGGVGQFF.

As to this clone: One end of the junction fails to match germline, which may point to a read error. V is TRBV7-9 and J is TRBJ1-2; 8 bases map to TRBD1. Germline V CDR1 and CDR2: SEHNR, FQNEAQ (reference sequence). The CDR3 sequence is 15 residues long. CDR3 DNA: TGTTCCAGCACTTTGGGGGCAGGGGGCGTCGATGGCTACACCTTC. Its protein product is CSSTLGAGGVDGYTF.

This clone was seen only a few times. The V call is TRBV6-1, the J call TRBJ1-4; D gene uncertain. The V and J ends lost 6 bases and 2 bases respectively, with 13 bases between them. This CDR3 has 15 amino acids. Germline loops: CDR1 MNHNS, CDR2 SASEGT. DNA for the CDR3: TGTGCCAGCAGGAACAGCTTGGGTACTAATGAAAAACTGTTTTTT. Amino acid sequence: CASRNSLGTNEKLFF.

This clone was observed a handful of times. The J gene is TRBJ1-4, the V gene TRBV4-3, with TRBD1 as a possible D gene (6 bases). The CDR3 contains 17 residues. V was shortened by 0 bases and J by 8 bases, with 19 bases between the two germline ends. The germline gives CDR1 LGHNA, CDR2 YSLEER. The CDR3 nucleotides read TGCGCCAGCAGCCAAGAGATGATGGGGGCCTCATCCGAAAAACTGTTTTTT. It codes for CASSQEMMGASSEKLFF.

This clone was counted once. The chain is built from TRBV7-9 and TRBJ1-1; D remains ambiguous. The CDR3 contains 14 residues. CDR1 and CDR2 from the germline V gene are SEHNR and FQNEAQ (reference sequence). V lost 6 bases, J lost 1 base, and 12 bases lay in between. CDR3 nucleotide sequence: TGTGCCAGCAGGCCTGTGGGAGGGAACACTGAAGCTTTCTTT. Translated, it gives CASRPVGGNTEAFF.

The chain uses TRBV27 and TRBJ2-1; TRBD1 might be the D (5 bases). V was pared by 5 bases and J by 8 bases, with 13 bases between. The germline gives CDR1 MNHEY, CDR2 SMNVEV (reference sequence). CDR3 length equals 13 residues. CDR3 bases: TGTGCCAGCAGTCCCTGGCAGGGCCATGAGCAGTTCTTC. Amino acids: CASSPWQGHEQFF.

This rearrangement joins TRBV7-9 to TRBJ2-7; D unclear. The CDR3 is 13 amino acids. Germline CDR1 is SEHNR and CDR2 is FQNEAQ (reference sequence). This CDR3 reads CSTVAASEYEQYF. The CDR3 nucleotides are TGTTCCACTGTCGCGGCAAGCGAATACGAGCAGTACTTC.

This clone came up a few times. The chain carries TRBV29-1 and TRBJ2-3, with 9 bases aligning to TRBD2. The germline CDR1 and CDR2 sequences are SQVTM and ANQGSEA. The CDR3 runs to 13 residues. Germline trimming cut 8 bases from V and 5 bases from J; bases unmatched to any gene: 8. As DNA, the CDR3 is TGCAGCTCCCACTGGCGGGGGGGAGATACGCAGTATTTT. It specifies CSSHWRGGDTQYF.

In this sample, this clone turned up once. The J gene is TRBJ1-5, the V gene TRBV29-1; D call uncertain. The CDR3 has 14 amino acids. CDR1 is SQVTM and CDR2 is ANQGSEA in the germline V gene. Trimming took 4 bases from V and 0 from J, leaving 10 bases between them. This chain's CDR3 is CSVAGAYSNQPQHF. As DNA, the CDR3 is TGCAGCGTTGCGGGAGCCTATAGCAATCAGCCCCAGCATTTT.

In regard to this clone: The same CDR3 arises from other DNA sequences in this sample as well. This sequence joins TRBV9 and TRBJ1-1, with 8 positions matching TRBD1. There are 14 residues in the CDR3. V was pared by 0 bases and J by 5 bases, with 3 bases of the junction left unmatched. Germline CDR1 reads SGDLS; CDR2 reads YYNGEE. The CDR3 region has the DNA TGTGCCAGCAGCGTAGGACAGGGGAGGACTGAAGCTTTCTTT. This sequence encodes CASSVGQGRTEAFF.

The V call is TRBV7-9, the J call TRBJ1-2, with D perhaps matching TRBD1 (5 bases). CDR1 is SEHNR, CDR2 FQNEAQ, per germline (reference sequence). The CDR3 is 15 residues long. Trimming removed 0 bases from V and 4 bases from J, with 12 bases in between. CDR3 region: CASSLATDSLYGYTF. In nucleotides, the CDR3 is TGTGCCAGCAGCTTAGCGACTGACAGCCTCTATGGCTACACCTTC.

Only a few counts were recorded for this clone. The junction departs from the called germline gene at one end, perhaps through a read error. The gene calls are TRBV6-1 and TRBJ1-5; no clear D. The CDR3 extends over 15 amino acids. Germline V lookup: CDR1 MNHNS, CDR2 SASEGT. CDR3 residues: CASSEDPGSNQPQHF. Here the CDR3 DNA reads TGTGCCAGCAGCGAAGACCCAGGTAGCAATCAGCCCCAGCATTTT.